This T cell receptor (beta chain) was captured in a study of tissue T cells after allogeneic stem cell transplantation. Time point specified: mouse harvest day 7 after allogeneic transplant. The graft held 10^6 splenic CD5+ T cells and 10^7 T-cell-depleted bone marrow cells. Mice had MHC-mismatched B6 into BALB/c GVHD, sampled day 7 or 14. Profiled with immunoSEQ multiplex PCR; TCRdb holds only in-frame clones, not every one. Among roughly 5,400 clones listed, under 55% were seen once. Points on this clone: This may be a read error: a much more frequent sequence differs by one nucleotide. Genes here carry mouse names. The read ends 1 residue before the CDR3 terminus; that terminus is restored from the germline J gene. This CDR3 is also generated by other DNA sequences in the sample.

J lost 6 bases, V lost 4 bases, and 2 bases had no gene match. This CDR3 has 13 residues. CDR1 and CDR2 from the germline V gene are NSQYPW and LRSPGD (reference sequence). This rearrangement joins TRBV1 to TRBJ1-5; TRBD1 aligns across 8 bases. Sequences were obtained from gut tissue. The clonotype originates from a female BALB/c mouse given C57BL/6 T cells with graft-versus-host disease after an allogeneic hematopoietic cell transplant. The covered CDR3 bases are TGCACCTGCAGTGACAGGGGGGGCCAGGCTCCGCTT. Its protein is CTCSDRGGQAPL. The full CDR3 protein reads CTCSDRGGQAPLF. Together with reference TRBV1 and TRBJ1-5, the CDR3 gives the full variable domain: VTLLEQNPRWRLVPRGQAVNLRCILKNSQYPWMSWYQQDLQKQLQWLFTLRSPGDKEVKSLPGADYLATRVTDTELRLQVANMSQGRTLYCTCSDRGGQAPLFGEGTRLSVL.